This T cell receptor beta chain was obtained from a study of OX40 agonist ivuxolimab in advanced cancers. Study details: Dosing consisted of intravenous ivuxolimab at 0.01 to 10 mg/kg every 2 weeks. Partial responses occurred in Three dose-escalation patients, one with hepatocellular carcinoma and two with cutaneous melanoma. Regarding the study as a whole: On average, CD8+ T cells showed a greater number of expanded clones than CD4+. At 0.1-3.0 mg/kg, partial responders had clonal expansion among the lowest observed.

This clone was seen a handful of times. Antigen: not known. The method was immunoSEQ multiplex PCR; TCRdb's version includes in-frame clones alone and lacks a portion of them. The sample comprises some 97,000 clones, around 90% of which are singletons, and 0.54% rests with the top ten. This clonotype was obtained from an adult with an advanced solid tumor such as melanoma, head and neck, liver or kidney cancer. This specimen consisted of CD4+ or CD8+ T cells sorted from blood, obtained in a trial of the OX40 agonist ivuxolimab.

The CDR3 nucleotides are TGTGCCAGCAGCTTAGCCCATCAGCCCCAGCATTTT. Protein product: CASSLAHQPQHF. The chain links TRBV7-2 to TRBJ1-5; D ambiguous. Germline CDR1 is SGHTA and CDR2 is FQGNSA. Deletions cut 0 bases from V and 5 bases from J, with 2 bases between. CDR3 length: 12 residues.